This T cell receptor (beta chain) comes out of a study of siplizumab effects on memory and regulatory T cells. Findings and limits, study-wide: Neither a naive nor a memory phenotype was assignable to roughly 75-97% of proliferating CD4+ or CD8+ clones. The average Treg-derived proportion among mappable alloreactive CD4+ clones was 65% to 80% with siplizumab versus roughly 30% in controls.

As concerns this clone: Its antigen is currently unknown.

In three donor pairs, unstimulated naive, memory, effector memory and TEMRA subsets were sequenced. Germline CDR1 reads MGHDK; CDR2 reads SYGVNS. V lost 3 bases, J lost 6 bases, and 9 bases lay in between. The CDR3 consists of 13 residues. Approximately 100,000 TCR templates per sample were sequenced. The table came from immunoSEQ multiplex PCR; TCRdb's copy has only in-frame clones and leaves some out. This sample has tens of thousands of clones, with over 95% found just once. The sequenced sample consisted of naive CD4+ T cells sorted from blood. This TCR came from a human donor in good health. The rearrangement joins TRBV25-1 to TRBJ2-4; tentative D call: TRBD1 (5 bases). The CDR3 sequence: CASSDQGRNIQYF. Written as DNA, the CDR3 is TGTGCCAGCAGTGATCAGGGAAGAAACATTCAGTACTTC.